This T cell receptor (beta chain) was obtained from a study of blood T cell repertoires in COVID-19. Per the authors' pipeline: Cell counts per sample came from amplifying reference gene primers. Assay: immunoSEQ multiplex PCR; the TCRdb copy retains only in-frame clones and omits some. That table supplies the V and J calls and clone size; D and trimming were determined from the DNA. The sample lists about 170,000 clones, roughly 85% seen once, with around 4.3% in the top ten. For recovered donors of Cohort 3, there were two negative PCRs, clearance, or symptom resolution. The sequenced material came from PBMCs or T cells enriched from blood (not recorded which). The receptor's source is a woman in her forties or fifties who had recovered from COVID-19.

The CDR3 region is CASSLGFGQGVSEAFF. The CDR3 DNA is TGTGCCAGCAGCTTGGGGTTCGGACAGGGGGTTTCTGAAGCTTTCTTT. This rearrangement joins TRBV7-2 to TRBJ1-1; 10 positions match TRBD1. Trimming at V came to 3 bases and at J to 6 bases, leaving 10 bases not matched to a gene. This CDR3 contains 16 residues. Germline V gene lookup returns CDR1 SGHTA and CDR2 FQGNSA. Combining the CDR3 with reference TRBV7-2 and TRBJ1-1 gives the whole variable domain GAGVSQSPSNKVTEKGKDVELRCDPISGHTALYWYRQSLGQGLEFLIYFQGNSAPDKSGLPSDRFSAERTGGSVSTLTIQRTQQEDSAVYLCASSLGFGQGVSEAFFGQGTRLTVV.